This TCR beta chain was found in a study of blood T cell repertoires in COVID-19. The wider study: Whether acute or convalescent, the COVID-19 samples came from the United States, Italy and Spain. PBMCs, B-cell-depleted T cells, or T cells provided the cDNA or gDNA that made up the material.

Germline V CDR1 and CDR2: SGHVS, FNYEAQ. The CDR3 extends over 18 amino acids. J was trimmed by 6 bases and V by 3 bases; bases with no gene match: 14. As originally analysed: From reference gene primer amplification, estimates of nucleated cell counts were derived. Using immunoSEQ multiplex PCR, the repertoire was profiled, and TCRdb retains in-frame clones only, with some absent. That table supplies the V and J calls and clone size; D and trimming were determined from the DNA. Among approximately 210,000 clones listed, roughly nine tenths were seen once. The sequencing input was peripheral blood. The source is a man aged 35 to 55 with acute or convalescent COVID-19. The chain couples TRBV7-6 to TRBJ2-1, with 10 bases fitting TRBD2. The CDR3 DNA is TGTGCCAGCAGCTTCCGAATGGGTCCGGGACTAGCGTTCAATGAGCAGTTCTTC. Residues: CASSFRMGPGLAFNEQFF.